A single sample gave rise to the 9 T cell receptor beta chains below, sequenced in a study of human T cells and chemical hapten exposure. TCRdb recomputed calls from the RACE reads with MiXCR, one row per CDR3 protein. The sample includes about 130,000 distinct CDR3 sequences, around 8.2% of them seen just once. The sample's time point: healthy volunteer bleed at 2 weeks. Total RNA extraction was carried out from unfractionated whole blood. The sequenced sample was whole blood. Receptors were obtained from a male donor in good health. Some clones in this sample may be carry-over from other donors' samples.

This chain uses TRBV28 with TRBJ1-1; D uncertain. The germline V and J ends were trimmed by 6 bases and 6 bases, with 14 bases remaining between them. The germline CDR1 and CDR2 sequences are MDHEN and SYDVKM. This CDR3 has 13 residues. Written as DNA, the CDR3 is TGTGCCAGCAGCCTCGACGTCGCCCCTGAAGCTTTCTTT. This gives the protein CASSLDVAPEAFF.

The rearrangement joins TRBV20-1 to TRBJ2-6; D might be TRBD1 (5 bases). The CDR3 runs to 14 residues. Trimming took 4 bases from V and 0 from J, leaving 7 bases between them. Germline V lookup: CDR1 DFQATT, CDR2 SNEGSKA (reference sequence). CDR3 sequence: CSAIRDSGANVLTF. CDR3 sequence (DNA): TGCAGTGCTATCAGGGACTCTGGGGCCAACGTCCTGACTTTC.

The chain carries TRBV7-9 and TRBJ2-3; a weak D match, TRBD2 (5 bases). CDR1 is SEHNR, CDR2 FQNEAQ, per germline (reference sequence). V lost 3 bases to trimming and J lost 1 base, with 8 bases between them. CDR3 length: 14 amino acids. The CDR3 coding sequence is TGTGCCAGCAGCTTGGAAGCGGGCACAGATACGCAGTATTTT. Its translation: CASSLEAGTDTQYF.

The table lists this clonotype with a few counts. The V call is TRBV12-3 or TRBV12-4, the J call TRBJ2-7; D is unresolved. Trimming took 3 bases from V and 4 from J, leaving 7 bases between them. This CDR3 has 12 residues. In DNA, the CDR3 is TGTGCCAGCAGTTTTAACAGATACGAGCAGTACTTC. Translated: CASSFNRYEQYF.

Ten or more counts support this clonotype. The genes are TRBV11-2 and TRBJ2-3; TRBD2 matches 11 bases. After removal of 5 bases from V and 0 bases from J, the junction contained 10 bases not matched to a gene. The length of the CDR3 is 18 residues. Germline-derived CDR1 and CDR2 are SGHAT and FQNNGV. In DNA, the CDR3 is TGTGCCAGCAGCCCCGGACCGGGACTAGCGGATAGCACAGATACGCAGTATTTT. As protein: CASSPGPGLADSTDTQYF. The full variable domain, its missing parts supplied by reference TRBV11-2 and TRBJ2-3, is EAGVAQSPRYKIIEKRQSVAFWCNPISGHATLYWYQQILGQGPKLLIQFQNNGVVDDSQLPKDRFSAERLKGVDSTLKIQPAKLEDSAVYLCASSPGPGLADSTDTQYFGPGTRLTVL.

The gene calls are TRBV7-9 and TRBJ2-7, with D possibly TRBD1 on 5 matching bases. The CDR3 runs to 15 residues. Germline V gene lookup returns CDR1 SEHNR and CDR2 FQNEAQ (reference sequence). V was pared by 0 bases and J by 2 bases, with 11 bases between. The CDR3 here is CASSLAAGIAYEQYF. As DNA, the CDR3 is TGTGCCAGCAGCTTAGCAGCAGGGATAGCCTACGAGCAGTACTTC.

This clonotype occurred a few times. The rearrangement uses TRBV30 and TRBJ1-5, with D uncertain. CDR1 and CDR2 from the germline V gene are GTSNPN and SVGIG (reference sequence). Trimming took off 0 bases at V and 0 bases at J, with 9 bases between the two ends. The CDR3 runs to 15 residues. The CDR3 is CAWSVGDYSNQPQHF. The DNA for the CDR3 is TGTGCCTGGAGTGTCGGGGATTATAGCAATCAGCCCCAGCATTTT.

This clonotype occurred a few times. The CDR3 reads CASNSLGQGAYEQYF. The CDR3 bases are TGTGCCAGCAACTCCCTCGGACAGGGCGCCTACGAGCAGTACTTC. The V gene is TRBV5-6, the J gene TRBJ2-7; 8 bases line up with TRBD1. The germline gives CDR1 SGHDT, CDR2 YYEEEE. After removal of 6 bases from V and 2 bases from J, the junction contained 10 bases not matched to a gene. The CDR3 contains 15 residues. Variable domain in full (rest from reference TRBV5-6 and TRBJ2-7): DAGVTQSPTHLIKTRGQQVTLRCSPKSGHDTVSWYQQALGQGPQFIFQYYEEEERQRGNFPDRFSGHQFPNYSSELNVNALLLGDSALYLCASNSLGQGAYEQYFGPGTRLTVT.

This clonotype was observed many times. V usage is TRBV20-1 and J usage is TRBJ2-5; 7 bases align to TRBD1. Unmatched junction bases numbered 10, after V lost 4 bases and J lost 2 bases. Germline values: CDR1 DFQATT, CDR2 SNEGSKA (reference sequence). This CDR3 spans 15 amino acids. CDR3 region: CSATRQGHKQETQYF. CDR3 DNA sequence: TGCAGTGCTACTAGACAGGGACACAAGCAAGAGACCCAGTACTTC.